A single sample is the source of the 7 T cell receptor beta chains below, sequenced in a study of radiotherapy plus CTLA-4 blockade in lung cancer. Method: immunoSEQ multiplex PCR; TCRdb's copy keeps in-frame clones and lacks some. The sample contains 30,000 to 45,000 clones, 55% to 80% of which appear only once. Here the sequenced sample was peripheral blood, taken from a patient treated with radiotherapy plus ipilimumab. These receptors were taken from a human donor with non-small cell lung cancer who had stable disease on radiotherapy plus ipilimumab.

This clone has only a few counts. V gene TRBV18 combines with J gene TRBJ1-6, with D unclear. The CDR3 totals 16 residues. The V end was cut by 1 base, the J end by 5 bases, with 12 bases between. CDR1 and CDR2 (germline): KGHSH, LQKENI. The CDR3 coding sequence is TGTGCCAGCTCACCACTGGTTTCGCGAAATAATTCACCCCTCCACTTT. The encoded protein is CASSPLVSRNNSPLHF.

The chain couples TRBV10-1 to TRBJ2-7; 7 bases match TRBD1. The V and J ends lost 6 bases and 3 bases, in that order; junction bases with no gene match: 8. CDR1 is WNHNN, CDR2 SYGVQD, per germline (reference sequence). The CDR3 loop spans 14 amino acids. The CDR3 coding sequence is TGCGCCAGCAGCACAGGGGCAGGGGACTACGAGCAGTACTTC. Amino acids: CASSTGAGDYEQYF.

This clone appeared a few times. The chain recombines TRBV5-4 with TRBJ1-2; D is uncertain. Germline assignment: CDR1 SGHNT and CDR2 YYREEE (reference sequence). Trimming cost V 5 bases and J 8 bases, with 7 bases left between them. The CDR3 spans 10 residues. The CDR3 DNA follows: TGTGCCAGCAGATCCAGGGGCTACACCTTC. Protein sequence: CASRSRGYTF.

V is TRBV4-1 and J is TRBJ1-2; D is possibly TRBD1 (6 bases). V was shortened by 1 base and J by 2 bases, with 11 bases between the two germline ends. This CDR3 has 15 residues. The germline V gene encodes CDR1 MGHRA and CDR2 YSYEKL. The CDR3 loop reads CASSQVAGANYGYTF. The CDR3 DNA reads as TGCGCCAGCAGCCAAGTAGCGGGGGCGAACTATGGCTACACCTTC.

The chain has TRBV20-1 and TRBJ2-7; tentatively, D is TRBD2 (5 bases). Per germline, CDR1 DFQATT and CDR2 SNEGSKA (reference sequence). V gave up 5 bases and J gave up 5 bases, with 10 bases separating them. The CDR3 sequence is 11 residues long. The CDR3 coding sequence is TGCAGTGCTCAGAGGGTTGACGAGCAGTACTTC. This codes for CSAQRVDEQYF.

The rearrangement links TRBV18 to TRBJ1-2; 7 bases line up with TRBD1. Trimming cost V 4 bases and J 5 bases; bases outside gene matches: 7. Germline loops: CDR1 KGHSH, CDR2 LQKENI. The CDR3 consists of 14 residues. CDR3 residues: CASSQSGRGYGYTF. CDR3 bases: TGTGCCAGCTCACAGTCCGGCAGGGGGTATGGCTACACCTTC.

This sequence joins TRBV12-5 and TRBJ2-5; 7 nucleotides agree with TRBD2. This CDR3 region has 15 residues. Germline V gene lookup returns CDR1 LGHNT and CDR2 FRNRAP. J was trimmed by 4 bases and V by 5 bases; bases with no gene match: 10. The CDR3 DNA reads TGTGCTAGTGGTCCACTCAGGGAGGGGAGAGAGACCCAGTACTTC. It specifies CASGPLREGRETQYF.